This TCR beta chain was observed in a study of blood T cells in healthy people across ages. Study-wide background: Every two T cells gave about one barcoded beta molecule via template switching.

Only a few counts were recorded for this clonotype. Next came a second PCR, run for about 6 to 12 cycles, which used a sample-barcoded 5' primer along with a J-beta primer mix. One entry per CDR3 protein results from TCRdb running MiXCR on the 5' RACE reads. The data show hundreds of thousands of distinct CDR3 sequences, about 25% seen once. The CDR3 covers 12 residues. Trimming removed 8 bases from V and 1 base from J, with 9 bases in between. Per germline, CDR1 SNHLY and CDR2 FYNNEI. These data also formed part of another study, on T cells of mothers and their children.

Sequencing was done on a sample of blood. The source of this sequence is a boy between 10 and 17 years old in good health. The V call is TRBV2, the J call TRBJ2-7; D not certain. The CDR3 here is CASRQFSYEQYF. The CDR3 nucleotides are TGTGCCAGCCGGCAGTTTTCCTACGAGCAGTACTTC.